The entry below describes one T cell receptor beta chain. The CDR3 runs to 13 residues. The germline gives CDR1 MRHNA, CDR2 SNTAGT. V trimming: 0 bases; J trimming: 14 bases; junction bases outside the gene matches: 7. This sample was included in a study of beta chain features in type 1 diabetes. Every participating donor gave one draw, a heparinised blood sample averaging roughly 100 mL. Purity above 98% was achieved in all sorted populations. Sequenced material consisted of expressed TCRB transcripts (all of the isolated RNA was reverse transcribed). Measured with immunoSEQ multiplex PCR; TCRdb has only the in-frame clones, and not every one. Of about 240,000 clones in the sample, 25% to 30% are singletons; the top ten hold roughly 4%.

The TCR was taken from a man under 40 in good health. The chain joins TRBV6-4 to TRBJ2-3; the match to TRBD2 covers 8 bases. The sequenced sample was central memory CD4+ T cells from blood. CDR3 loop: CASSDSVPGGPYF. CDR3 DNA: TGTGCCAGCAGTGACTCCGTTCCGGGAGGGCCGTATTTT.